This T cell receptor (beta chain) was obtained from a study of CXCR3-negative and CXCR3-positive naive CD8 T cells. Study results and caveats: Cryopreserved cells partially lost CXCR3 expression, and fresh PBMCs were used in most assays. CXCR3-positive naive cells carried more hydrophobic TRB CDR3s than CXCR3-negative ones. High diversity, comparable across both naive subsets, contrasted with much lower diversity in memory CD8+ cells.

Within the CD8+ T cell compartment, naive cells were CD45RO-CCR7+CD27+CD95-. Through 5' RACE with UMI labels, the TRB cDNA libraries were prepared. TCRdb reprocessed the 5' RACE reads and stores each CDR3 protein as one record, lacking DNA. The ten most abundant clones cover 0.4% to 0.5% of a sample with around 150,000 distinct CDR3 sequences. Details on this clonotype: The antigen is not known.

This CDR3 region has 18 residues. Germline lookup yields CDR1 MNHNY and CDR2 SVGAGI (reference sequence). This TCR came from a human donor in good health. Some clones in this sample may be carry-over from other donors' samples. The sequenced material came from naive CXCR3+ CD8+ T cells from blood. The subset is: CD45RO-CCR7+CD27+CD95- naive CD8+ T cells expressing CXCR3 (TNR3+). The chain employs TRBV6-6 and TRBJ1-2; the D gene TCRdb calls, TRBD1, cannot be checked with no DNA. CDR3 sequence reads: CASRLPLPTTGVEVGYTF.